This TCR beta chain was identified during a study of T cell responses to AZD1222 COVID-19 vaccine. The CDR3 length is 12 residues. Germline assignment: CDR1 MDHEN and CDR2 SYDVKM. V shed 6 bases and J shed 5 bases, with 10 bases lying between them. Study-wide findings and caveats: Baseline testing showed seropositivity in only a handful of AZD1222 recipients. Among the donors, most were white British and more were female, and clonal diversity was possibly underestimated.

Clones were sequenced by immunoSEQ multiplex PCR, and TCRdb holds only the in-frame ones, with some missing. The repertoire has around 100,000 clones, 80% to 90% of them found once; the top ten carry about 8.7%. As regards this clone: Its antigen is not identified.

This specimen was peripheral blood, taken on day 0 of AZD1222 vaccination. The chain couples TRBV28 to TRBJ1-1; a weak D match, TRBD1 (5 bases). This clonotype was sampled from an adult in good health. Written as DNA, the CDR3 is TGTGCCAGCAGCATTCGACAGACTGAAGCTTTCTTT. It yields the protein CASSIRQTEAFF.